This T cell receptor (delta chain) was captured by sequencing in a study of Vδ1+ human thymocytes. The germline CDR1 and CDR2 sequences are TSWWSYY and QGS. The CDR3 contains 19 residues. Sequences come from RNA converted to cDNA by reverse transcription. CDR3 amplicons came from multiplex PCR with pooled V-gene forward and constant-region reverse primers. TCRdb re-called the multiplex PCR reads via CATT. The table has 23,000 or so delta-chain clones, less than 30% seen once. General study results and limits: Thymic TRG and TRD repertoires appeared highly polyclonal, with Gaussian CDR3 length distributions. Thymic delta-chain repertoires held roughly 20% Vdelta2 sequences and few Vdelta3, despite high sort purity.

The sorted cells were CD3+ Vdelta1+ Vdelta2- thymocytes from alphabeta-depleted thymus. Remarks on this clone: Its antigen is not identified. Relative to the germline gene, one junction end is altered; a read error may explain this. Other DNA sequences in this specimen translate into the identical CDR3.

V is TRDV1 and J is TRDJ1; TRDD3 might be the D (6 bases). The sequencing sample was made of Vdelta1+ gamma-delta thymocytes from the thymus. Subset denoted: FACS-sorted CD3+ TCRalphabeta- TCRVdelta1+ TCRVdelta2- thymocytes. This TCR was recovered from a boy younger than two who had congenital heart surgery. The CDR3 coding sequence is TGTGCCCTTGGGGACTTCCATAATGGGGGTCGGCCATACACCGATAAACTCATCTTT. The encoded protein is CALGDFHNGGRPYTDKLIF.